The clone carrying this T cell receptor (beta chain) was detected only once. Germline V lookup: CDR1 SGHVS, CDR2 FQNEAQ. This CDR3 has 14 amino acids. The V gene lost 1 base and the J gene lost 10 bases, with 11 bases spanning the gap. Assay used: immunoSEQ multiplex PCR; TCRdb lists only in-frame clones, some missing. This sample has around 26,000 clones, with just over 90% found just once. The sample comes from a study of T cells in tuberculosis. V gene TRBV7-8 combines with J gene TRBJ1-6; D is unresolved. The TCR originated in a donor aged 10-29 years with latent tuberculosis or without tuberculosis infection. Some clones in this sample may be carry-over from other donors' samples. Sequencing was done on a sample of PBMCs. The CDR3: CASSLEFGYSPLHF. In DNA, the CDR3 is TGTGCCAGCAGCTTAGAGTTCGGGTACTCACCCCTCCACTTT.